This T cell receptor (beta chain) was recovered during a study of cytomegalovirus exposure and HLA in healthy donors. Germline CDR1 and CDR2: GTSNPN and SVGIG (reference sequence). The CDR3 has 13 residues. V trimming: 5 bases; J trimming: 2 bases; junction bases outside the gene matches: 2. The PCR made use of 60 Vbeta and 13 Jbeta primers. Repertoires were generated with immunoSEQ multiplex PCR, while TCRdb's copy carries only in-frame clones and drops some. The data contain some 250,000 clones, about four fifths of them singletons. Concerning this clone itself: Additional DNA sequences in this sample encode the identical CDR3.

The sequence derives from a middle-aged woman in good health and CMV-seropositive. J is TRBJ1-2 and V is TRBV30, with TRBD1 matching over 10 bases. Sequencing was performed on PBMCs. The CDR3 is CAWGTGANYGYTF. CDR3 in DNA: TGTGCCTGGGGGACAGGGGCCAACTATGGCTACACCTTC.